A single sample is the source of the 2 T cell receptor beta chains below, sequenced in a study of T-cell reconstitution after alpha-beta-depleted transplantation in children listed by TCRdb under 2016. Preparation of the library involved PCR. Sequencer: Illumina HiSeq 2500. Molecular barcoding was employed in the preparation of TCR libraries, with unique molecular identifiers being used to normalize TCRbeta repertoire quantification. The public reads were quality trimmed at Q25 with fastp and then assembled into clones with MiXCR by TCRdb, keeping productive beta chains. Entries are consolidated by CDR3 protein sequence, retaining the most common genes and DNA. Present in this sample are 500,000 or so distinct CDR3 sequences, approximately 32% of which were seen just once. The top ten constitute 2% to 3% of the sample. The sequenced sample was PBMCs from the stem cell graft donor, obtained from the stem cell graft. The receptors derive from a human donor who donated a stem cell graft to a child with aplastic anemia.

This clonotype was picked up a small number of times. The V and J genes are TRBV5-1 and TRBJ1-1; the D gene is possibly TRBD1 (6 bases). Germline CDR1 and CDR2: SGHRS and YFSETQ. There are 13 residues in the CDR3. The V gene lost 4 bases and the J gene lost 6 bases, with 13 bases spanning the gap. This chain's CDR3 is CASSLGTSPEAFF. Here the CDR3 DNA reads TGCGCCAGCAGCCTAGGGACAAGCCCTGAAGCTTTCTTT.

V gene TRBV12-3 or TRBV12-4 combines with J gene TRBJ1-2, with D possibly matching TRBD1 (5 bases). V was cut by 2 bases and J by 2 bases, with 12 bases left in between. The CDR3 has 15 amino acids. The CDR3 is CASSLRKGLNYGYTF. CDR3 in DNA: TGTGCCAGCAGTTTAAGGAAGGGACTGAACTATGGCTACACCTTC.